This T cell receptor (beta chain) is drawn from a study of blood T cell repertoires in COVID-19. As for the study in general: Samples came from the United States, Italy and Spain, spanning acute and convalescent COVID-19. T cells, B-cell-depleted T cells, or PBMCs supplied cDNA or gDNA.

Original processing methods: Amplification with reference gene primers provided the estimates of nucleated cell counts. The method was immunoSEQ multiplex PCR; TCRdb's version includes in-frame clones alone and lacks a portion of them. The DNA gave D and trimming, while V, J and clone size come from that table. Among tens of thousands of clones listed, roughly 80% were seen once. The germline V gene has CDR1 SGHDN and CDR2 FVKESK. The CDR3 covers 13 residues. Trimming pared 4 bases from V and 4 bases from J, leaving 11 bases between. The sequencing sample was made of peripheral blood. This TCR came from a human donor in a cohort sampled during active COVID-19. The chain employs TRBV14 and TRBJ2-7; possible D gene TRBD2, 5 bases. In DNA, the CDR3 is TGTGCCAGCAGCCCTCAAGGAGGATACGAGCAGTACTTC. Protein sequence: CASSPQGGYEQYF.